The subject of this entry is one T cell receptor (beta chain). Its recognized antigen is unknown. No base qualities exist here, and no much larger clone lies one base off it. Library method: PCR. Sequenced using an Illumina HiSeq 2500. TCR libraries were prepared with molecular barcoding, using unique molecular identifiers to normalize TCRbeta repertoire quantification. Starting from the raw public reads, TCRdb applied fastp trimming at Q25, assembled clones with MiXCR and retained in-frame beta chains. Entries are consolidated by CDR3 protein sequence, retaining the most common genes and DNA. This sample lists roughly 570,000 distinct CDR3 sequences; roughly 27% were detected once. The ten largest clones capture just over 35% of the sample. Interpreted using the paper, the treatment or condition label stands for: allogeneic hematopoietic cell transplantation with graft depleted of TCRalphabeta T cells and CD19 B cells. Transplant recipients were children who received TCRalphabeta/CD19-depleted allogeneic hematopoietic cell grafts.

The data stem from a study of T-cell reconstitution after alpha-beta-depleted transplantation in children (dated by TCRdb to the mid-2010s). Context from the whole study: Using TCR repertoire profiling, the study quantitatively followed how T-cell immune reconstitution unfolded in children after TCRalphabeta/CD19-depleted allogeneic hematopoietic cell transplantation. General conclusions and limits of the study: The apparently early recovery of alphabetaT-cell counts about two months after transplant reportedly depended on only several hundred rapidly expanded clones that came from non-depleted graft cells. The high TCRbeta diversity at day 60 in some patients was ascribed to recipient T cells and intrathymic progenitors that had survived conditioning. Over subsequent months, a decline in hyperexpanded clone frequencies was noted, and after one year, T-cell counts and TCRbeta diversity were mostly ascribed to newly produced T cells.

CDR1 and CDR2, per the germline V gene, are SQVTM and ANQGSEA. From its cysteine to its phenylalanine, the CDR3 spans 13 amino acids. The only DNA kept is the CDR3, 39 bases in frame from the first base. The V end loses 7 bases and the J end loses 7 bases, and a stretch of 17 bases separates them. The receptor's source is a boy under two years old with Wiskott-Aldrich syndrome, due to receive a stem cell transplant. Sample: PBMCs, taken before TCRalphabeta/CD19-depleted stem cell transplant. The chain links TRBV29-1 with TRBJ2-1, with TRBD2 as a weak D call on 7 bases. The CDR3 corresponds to CSGTAGAPNEQFF. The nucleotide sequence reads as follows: TGCAGCGGGACGGCGGGGGCGCCGAATGAGCAGTTCTTC.